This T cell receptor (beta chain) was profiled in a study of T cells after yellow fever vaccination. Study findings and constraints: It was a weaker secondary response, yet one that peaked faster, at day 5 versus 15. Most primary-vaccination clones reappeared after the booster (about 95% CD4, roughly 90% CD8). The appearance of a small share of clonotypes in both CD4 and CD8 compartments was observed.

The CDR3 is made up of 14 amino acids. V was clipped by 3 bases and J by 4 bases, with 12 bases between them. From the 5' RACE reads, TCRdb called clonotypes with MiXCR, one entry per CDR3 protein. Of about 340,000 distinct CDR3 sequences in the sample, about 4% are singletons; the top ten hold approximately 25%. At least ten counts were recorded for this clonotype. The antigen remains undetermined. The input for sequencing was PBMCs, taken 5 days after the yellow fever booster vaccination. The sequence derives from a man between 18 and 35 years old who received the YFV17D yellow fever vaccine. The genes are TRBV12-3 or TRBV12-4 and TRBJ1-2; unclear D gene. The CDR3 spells CASSFVGGIYGYTF. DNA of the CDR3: TGTGCCAGCAGTTTTGTTGGAGGGATCTATGGCTACACCTTC.